These T cell receptor beta chains were read from a single sample in a study of T cell repertoires in cytomegalovirus infection. TCRdb independently ran MiXCR on the reads; one entry per CDR3 protein. The sample holds around 240,000 distinct CDR3 sequences, approximately 24% seen once. Input material: CD8+ T cells from PBMCs. The receptor set was obtained from a human donor in good health (CMV status not recorded). Some clones in this sample may be carry-over from other donors' samples. Both conserved end residues are part of each CDR3. A D gene is named only where the DNA matches it firmly. Some rows mark clone size as missing; the rest say once, few, many or name a class of expanded clone.

v_gene: TRBV7-8
len: 14
j_gene: TRBJ1-1
d_gene: .
abundance: many
CDR3nt: TGTGCCAGCAGCTCTGGGACGGTGAACACTGAAGCTTTCTTT
CDR3aa: CASSSGTVNTEAFF

v_gene: TRBV7-9
len: 16
j_gene: TRBJ2-1
d_gene: TRBD2
abundance: .
CDR3nt: TGTGCCAGCAGCTTAGATCCGGGACTAGCGGGAAATGAGCAGTTCTTC
CDR3aa: CASSLDPGLAGNEQFF

v_gene: TRBV2
len: 14
j_gene: TRBJ1-2
d_gene: .
abundance: .
CDR3nt: TGTGCCAGCAGTGAAACAGTAGCTAACTATGGCTACACCTTC
CDR3aa: CASSETVANYGYTF

v_gene: TRBV2
len: 15
j_gene: TRBJ2-1
d_gene: .
abundance: few
CDR3nt: TGTGCCAGCAGTGAAGGTGACGGGATCTTTAATGAGCAGTTCTTC
CDR3aa: CASSEGDGIFNEQFF

v_gene: TRBV7-9
len: 14
j_gene: TRBJ2-7
d_gene: TRBD1
abundance: many
CDR3nt: TGTGCCAGCAGCCGGACAGGGAAACCCTACGAGCAGTACTTC
CDR3aa: CASSRTGKPYEQYF

v_gene: TRBV12-3/TRBV12-4
len: 13
j_gene: TRBJ1-1
d_gene: .
abundance: .
CDR3nt: TGTGCCAGCAGTCCCTTGGGGTCCCCTGAAGCTTTCTTT
CDR3aa: CASSPLGSPEAFF

v_gene: TRBV7-6
len: 13
j_gene: TRBJ1-1
d_gene: .
abundance: .
CDR3nt: TGTGCCAGCAGCGCTTACAGGAACACTGAAGCTTTCTTT
CDR3aa: CASSAYRNTEAFF

v_gene: TRBV6-1
len: 15
j_gene: TRBJ2-3
d_gene: .
abundance: .
CDR3nt: TGTGCCAGCAGTCTTAGCGGATCTAGCACAGATACGCAGTATTTT
CDR3aa: CASSLSGSSTDTQYF

v_gene: TRBV29-1
len: 12
j_gene: TRBJ1-1
d_gene: TRBD1
abundance: few
CDR3nt: TGCAGCGCCACGGGGACAGCGGGGGCAGCTTTCTTT
CDR3aa: CSATGTAGAAFF

v_gene: TRBV13
len: 14
j_gene: TRBJ2-7
d_gene: TRBD2
abundance: .
CDR3nt: TGTGCCAGCAGCCCGGGACTAGCGGGGGGAGAGCAGTACTTC
CDR3aa: CASSPGLAGGEQYF

v_gene: TRBV24-1
len: 13
j_gene: TRBJ1-1
d_gene: .
abundance: many
CDR3nt: TGTGCCACCAGTGAGGGCCAGGGCACTGAAGCTTTCTTT
CDR3aa: CATSEGQGTEAFF

v_gene: TRBV12-3/TRBV12-4
len: 14
j_gene: TRBJ1-2
d_gene: .
abundance: many
CDR3nt: TGTGCCAGCAGTTTATCACCAAGGGTCTATGGCTACACCTTC
CDR3aa: CASSLSPRVYGYTF

v_gene: TRBV7-9
len: 12
j_gene: TRBJ1-1
d_gene: .
abundance: .
CDR3nt: TGTGCCAGCAGCCCCCCTTACACTGAAGCTTTCTTT
CDR3aa: CASSPPYTEAFF

v_gene: TRBV2
len: 13
j_gene: TRBJ1-2
d_gene: TRBD1
abundance: .
CDR3nt: TGTGCCAGCAGCGCGGGACAGATCTATGGCTACACCTTC
CDR3aa: CASSAGQIYGYTF

v_gene: TRBV7-9
len: 14
j_gene: TRBJ2-7
d_gene: .
abundance: many
CDR3nt: TGTGCCAGCAGCGACACATCAAGCTCCTACGAGCAGTACTTC
CDR3aa: CASSDTSSSYEQYF

v_gene: TRBV28
len: 14
j_gene: TRBJ2-7
d_gene: .
abundance: .
CDR3nt: TGTGCCAGCAGTATAGGGACTCTCTCCTACGAGCAGTACTTC
CDR3aa: CASSIGTLSYEQYF

v_gene: TRBV7-9
len: 15
j_gene: TRBJ1-5
d_gene: TRBD1
abundance: many
CDR3nt: TGTGCCAGCAGCTTAGGGACAGGGGGCTATCAGCCCCAGCATTTT
CDR3aa: CASSLGTGGYQPQHF

v_gene: TRBV3-1
len: 14
j_gene: TRBJ1-2
d_gene: TRBD1
abundance: once
CDR3nt: TGTGCCAGCAGCCCGGGACAGCTAAACTATGGCTACACCTTC
CDR3aa: CASSPGQLNYGYTF

v_gene: TRBV4-1
len: 14
j_gene: TRBJ2-7
d_gene: .
abundance: few
CDR3nt: TGCGCCAGCAGCTATACGGGCTTGGGCTACGAGCAGTACTTC
CDR3aa: CASSYTGLGYEQYF

v_gene: TRBV7-9
len: 15
j_gene: TRBJ2-7
d_gene: .
abundance: .
CDR3nt: TGTGCCAGCAGCTTAAAGGCCCTCGAAGGGTACGAGCAGTACTTC
CDR3aa: CASSLKALEGYEQYF

v_gene: TRBV28
len: 17
j_gene: TRBJ1-5
d_gene: .
abundance: .
CDR3nt: TGTGCCAGCAGTTCCAAGATATCAGCGATTAGCAATCAGCCCCAGCATTTT
CDR3aa: CASSSKISAISNQPQHF

v_gene: TRBV10-3
len: 13
j_gene: TRBJ1-1
d_gene: .
abundance: .
CDR3nt: TGTGCCATCAGTGAGCCTCAGAACACTGAAGCTTTCTTT
CDR3aa: CAISEPQNTEAFF

v_gene: TRBV7-9
len: 13
j_gene: TRBJ1-2
d_gene: TRBD1
abundance: .
CDR3nt: TGTGCCAGCAGAGAGTTGGACAGGGATGGCTACACCTTC
CDR3aa: CASRELDRDGYTF

v_gene: TRBV7-9
len: 15
j_gene: TRBJ1-1
d_gene: .
abundance: few
CDR3nt: TGTGCCAGCAGGGACGTCGGCCGGGGGAACACTGAAGCTTTCTTT
CDR3aa: CASRDVGRGNTEAFF

v_gene: TRBV3-1
len: 14
j_gene: TRBJ1-4
d_gene: .
abundance: few
CDR3nt: TGTGCCAGCAGCCAAATCGTGGGGAATGAAAAACTGTTTTTT
CDR3aa: CASSQIVGNEKLFF

v_gene: TRBV14
len: 14
j_gene: TRBJ1-1
d_gene: TRBD1
abundance: .
CDR3nt: TGTGCCAGCAGCCGACAGGGTCTCGGCACTGAAGCTTTCTTT
CDR3aa: CASSRQGLGTEAFF

v_gene: TRBV2
len: 12
j_gene: TRBJ2-5
d_gene: .
abundance: .
CDR3nt: TGTGCCAGCAGTTGGGACGGAGAGACCCAGTACTTC
CDR3aa: CASSWDGETQYF

v_gene: TRBV5-4
len: 13
j_gene: TRBJ1-1
d_gene: .
abundance: many
CDR3nt: TGTGCCAGCAGCCCGTTCGGGGCCGCTGAAGCTTTCTTT
CDR3aa: CASSPFGAAEAFF

v_gene: TRBV12-3/TRBV12-4
len: 12
j_gene: TRBJ2-1
d_gene: .
abundance: few
CDR3nt: TGTGCCAGCAGCCGGACTCCCCCGGAGCAGTTCTTC
CDR3aa: CASSRTPPEQFF

v_gene: TRBV12-3/TRBV12-4
len: 14
j_gene: TRBJ1-3
d_gene: .
abundance: .
CDR3nt: TGTGCCAGCGAAGGCACAGGCCCGTTTGACACCATATATTTT
CDR3aa: CASEGTGPFDTIYF

v_gene: TRBV28
len: 16
j_gene: TRBJ2-7
d_gene: .
abundance: few
CDR3nt: TGTGCCAGCAGTTCACCCGGACAGTTCAACTCCTACGAGCAGTACTTC
CDR3aa: CASSSPGQFNSYEQYF

v_gene: TRBV20-1
len: 15
j_gene: TRBJ2-7
d_gene: .
abundance: few
CDR3nt: TGCAGTGCTACCGATCAGGGGGGGCCATCCTACGAGCAGTACTTC
CDR3aa: CSATDQGGPSYEQYF

v_gene: TRBV27
len: 13
j_gene: TRBJ2-7
d_gene: TRBD1
abundance: few
CDR3nt: TGTGCCAGCAGCCCTGGGACAGGATCAGTTCAGTACTTC
CDR3aa: CASSPGTGSVQYF

v_gene: TRBV12-3/TRBV12-4
len: 12
j_gene: TRBJ2-4
d_gene: TRBD1
abundance: .
CDR3nt: TGTGCCAGCAGTAGCGACAGGGTACTTCAGTACTTC
CDR3aa: CASSSDRVLQYF

v_gene: TRBV12-3/TRBV12-4
len: 15
j_gene: TRBJ2-6
d_gene: .
abundance: many
CDR3nt: TGTGCCAGCAGTTTAGGGGGGCTCGGGGCCAACGTCCTGACTTTC
CDR3aa: CASSLGGLGANVLTF

v_gene: TRBV10-3
len: 19
j_gene: TRBJ2-7
d_gene: TRBD2
abundance: .
CDR3nt: TGTGCCATCAGTGAACCCTTTCCACTAGCGGGGGGAAACTCCTACGAGCAGTACTTC
CDR3aa: CAISEPFPLAGGNSYEQYF

v_gene: TRBV14
len: 16
j_gene: TRBJ1-2
d_gene: .
abundance: many
CDR3nt: TGTGCCAGCAGCCCCCGGACACGGATTGGGAACTATGGCTACACCTTC
CDR3aa: CASSPRTRIGNYGYTF